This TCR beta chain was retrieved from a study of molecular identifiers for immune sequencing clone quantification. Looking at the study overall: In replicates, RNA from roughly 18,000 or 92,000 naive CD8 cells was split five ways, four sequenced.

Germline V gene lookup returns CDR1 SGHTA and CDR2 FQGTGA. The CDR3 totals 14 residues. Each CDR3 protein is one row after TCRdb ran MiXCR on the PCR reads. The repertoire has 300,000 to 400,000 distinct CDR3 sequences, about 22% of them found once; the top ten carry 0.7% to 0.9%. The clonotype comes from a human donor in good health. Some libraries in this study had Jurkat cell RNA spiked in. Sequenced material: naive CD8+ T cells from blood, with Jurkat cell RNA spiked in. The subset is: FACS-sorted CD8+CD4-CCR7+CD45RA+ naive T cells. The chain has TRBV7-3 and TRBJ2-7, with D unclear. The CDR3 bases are TGTGGGGTACCGGCGTCCCCGGAGAATTACGAGCAGTACTTC. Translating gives CGVPASPENYEQYF.